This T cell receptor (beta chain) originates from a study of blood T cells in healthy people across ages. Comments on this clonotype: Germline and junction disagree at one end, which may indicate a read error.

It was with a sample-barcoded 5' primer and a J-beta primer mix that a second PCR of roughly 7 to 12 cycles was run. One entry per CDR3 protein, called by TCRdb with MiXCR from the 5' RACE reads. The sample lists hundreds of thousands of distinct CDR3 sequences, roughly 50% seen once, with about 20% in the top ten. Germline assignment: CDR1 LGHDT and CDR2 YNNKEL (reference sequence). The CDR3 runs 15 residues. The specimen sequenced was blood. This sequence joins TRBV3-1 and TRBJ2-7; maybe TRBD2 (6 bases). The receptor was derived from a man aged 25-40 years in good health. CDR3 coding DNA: TGTGCCAGCAGCCCACGGGAGTCCCATTCCTACGAACAGTACTTC. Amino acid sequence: CASSPRESHSYEQYF.